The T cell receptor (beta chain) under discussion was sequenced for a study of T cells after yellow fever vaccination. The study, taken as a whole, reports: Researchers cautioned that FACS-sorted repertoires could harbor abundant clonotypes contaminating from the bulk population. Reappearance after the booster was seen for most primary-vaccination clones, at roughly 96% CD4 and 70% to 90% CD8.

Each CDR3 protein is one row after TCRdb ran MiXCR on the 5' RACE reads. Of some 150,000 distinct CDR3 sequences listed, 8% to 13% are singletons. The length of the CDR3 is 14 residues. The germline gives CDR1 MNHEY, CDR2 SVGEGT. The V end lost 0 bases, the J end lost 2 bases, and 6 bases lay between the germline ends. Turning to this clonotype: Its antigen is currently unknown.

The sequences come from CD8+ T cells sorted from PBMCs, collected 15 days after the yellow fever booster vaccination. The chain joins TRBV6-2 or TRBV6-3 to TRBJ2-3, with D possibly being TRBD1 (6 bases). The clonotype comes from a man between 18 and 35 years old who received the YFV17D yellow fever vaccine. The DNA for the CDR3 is TGTGCCAGCAGTTACTCGGGACACACAGATACGCAGTATTTT. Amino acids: CASSYSGHTDTQYF.